This TCR beta chain was identified in a study of Ad26.COV2.S vaccination and SARS-CoV-2 variants. Overall study results and limits: Similar non-spike TCR breadth was seen in vaccine and placebo recipients.

Notes on this clone: As yet, its antigen is unknown.

The table came from immunoSEQ multiplex PCR; TCRdb's copy has only in-frame clones and leaves some out. The sample shows roughly 350,000 clones, around 89% of them seen only once. Treatment denoted: around 19 received Ad26.COV2.S at low or high dose, single or two shots; about 5 received placebo; per-sample allocation not given. The investigators took samples on day 63 after the first vaccine or placebo injection. Built on an Ad26 vector, the vaccine expressed Wuhan-strain SARS-CoV-2 spike. The germline V gene encodes CDR1 SGHTA and CDR2 FQGTGA. V shed 4 bases and J shed 9 bases, with 22 bases lying between them. The CDR3 has 16 amino acids.

The material sequenced was peripheral blood, taken in a trial of Ad26.COV2.S vaccine versus placebo. The chain recombines TRBV7-3 with TRBJ2-1; perhaps TRBD2 as D (6 bases). The sequence derives from a person between 18 and 60 years old who received the Ad26.COV2.S COVID-19 vaccine or a placebo. The CDR3 DNA follows: TGTGCCAGCAGCTCCCCCCACAGCGGGCTCGACGGTGAGCAGTTCTTC. The encoded protein is CASSSPHSGLDGEQFF.